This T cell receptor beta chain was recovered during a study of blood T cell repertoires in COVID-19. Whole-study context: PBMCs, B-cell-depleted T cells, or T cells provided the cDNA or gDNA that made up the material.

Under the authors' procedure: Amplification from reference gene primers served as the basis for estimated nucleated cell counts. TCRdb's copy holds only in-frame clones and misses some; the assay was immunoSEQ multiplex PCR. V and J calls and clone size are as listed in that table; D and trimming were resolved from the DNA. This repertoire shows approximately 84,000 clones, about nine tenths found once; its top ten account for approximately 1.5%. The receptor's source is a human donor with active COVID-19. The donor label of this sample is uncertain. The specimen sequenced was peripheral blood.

For the CDR3, the DNA is TGTGCCAGCAGCTCACCACGGGGGGGCTCTGGAAACACCATATATTTT. This encodes CASSSPRGGSGNTIYF. This sequence joins TRBV9 and TRBJ1-3; D is perhaps TRBD1 (5 bases). CDR1 and CDR2 (germline): SGDLS, YYNGEE. The CDR3 is 16 amino acids. The V end lost 4 bases, the J end lost 0 bases, and 14 bases lay between the germline ends.